These T cell receptor beta chains were read from a single sample in a study of blood T cell repertoires in COVID-19. Here immunoSEQ multiplex PCR was the method, and the copy in TCRdb shows in-frame clones only, minus some. The repertoire holds fewer than 85,000 clones, with around 90% as singletons. Sequencing was carried out using peripheral blood. Source of these receptors: a human donor in a cohort sampled during active COVID-19. CDR3s include the opening cysteine and the closing phenylalanine or tryptophan.

j_call | v_call | cdr3_aa
TRBJ1-2 | TRBV11-2 | CASSFESLYGYTF
TRBJ1-5 | TRBV19 | CASNELRDQPQHF
TRBJ2-1 | TRBV18 | CASSPAGGYNEQFF
TRBJ2-3 | TRBV2 | CASSVRTSGRTSTDTQYF
TRBJ2-2 | TRBV7-6 | CASSLRTGGLTGELFF
TRBJ2-3 | TRBV7-2 | CASSPQVAGDSTDTQYF
TRBJ2-7 | TRBV9 | CASSEDRGLGEQYF
TRBJ1-2 | TRBV10-3 | CAISETRDSNYGYTF
TRBJ1-2 | TRBV6-1 | CASSESSTGEVGYTF
TRBJ2-1 | TRBV5-1 | CASNARLGQGNEQFF
TRBJ2-1 | TRBV19 | CASSGQRYNEQFF
TRBJ2-7 | TRBV10-3 | CAISEQQGKYEQYF
TRBJ2-2 | TRBV12-1 | CASSFRTPGTGELFF
TRBJ2-5 | TRBV11-2 | CASSSQPRLNPDETQYF
TRBJ1-2 | TRBV6-1 | CASSEASGAGIYGYTF
TRBJ2-3 | TRBV7-6 | CASSPRGSGGTQYF
TRBJ2-3 | TRBV5-8 | CASSVGGPKGTDTQYF
TRBJ2-7 | TRBV15 | CATSRDISYEQYF
TRBJ2-2 | TRBV9 | CASSVFSSGGATGELFF
TRBJ2-3 | TRBV3-1/TRBV3-2 | CASSGRQGQGVGDTQYF
TRBJ2-2 | TRBV7-2 | CASSRDRVPNTGELFF
TRBJ1-5 | TRBV15 | CATSSRTYQPQHF
TRBJ1-5 | TRBV6-6 | CASETQGIQPQHF
TRBJ2-2 | TRBV19 | CASSLGLAVNTGELFF
TRBJ2-7 | TRBV5-5 | CASSPRSSGEVSYEQYF
TRBJ2-7 | TRBV7-8 | CASSFLTGTGSTYEQYF
TRBJ1-1 | TRBV29-1 | CSVTGGSEAFF
TRBJ1-5 | TRBV7-8 | CASSPWAERGNQPQHF
TRBJ2-3 | TRBV3-1/TRBV3-2 | CASTSGGFTDTQYF
TRBJ2-7 | TRBV12-3/TRBV12-4 | CASTRTGYEQYF
TRBJ2-2 | TRBV5-1 | CASSSLTATNTGELFF
TRBJ2-1 | TRBV29-1 | CSGAGFLSSYNEQFF
TRBJ2-2 | TRBV9 | CASSVEAGRGTGELFF
TRBJ1-1 | TRBV7-2 | CASSTSRGLSTEAFF
TRBJ1-5 | TRBV28 | CASQGPSSNQPQHF
TRBJ2-3 | TRBV5-8 | CASSLRGRSTDTQYF
TRBJ2-3 | TRBV2 | CASLAQSVSTDTQYF
TRBJ2-1 | TRBV7-3 | CASSLTRTSGVNEQFF
TRBJ2-3 | TRBV19 | CASSIVGGGTDTQYF
TRBJ1-2 | TRBV5-5 | CASSFPDSVSTF
TRBJ1-2 | TRBV9 | CASSARGQGGSYGYTF
TRBJ1-3 | TRBV28 | CASSLSGAGNTIYF
TRBJ2-5 | TRBV6-1 | CASSEGAGMSETQYF
TRBJ1-3 | TRBV18 | CASSPAGSGNTIYF
TRBJ2-1 | TRBV6-6 | CASHSPGLVAFF